The 29 T cell receptor beta chains listed next were all sequenced from one sample in a study of glioma-infiltrating T cells after dendritic cell vaccination. Data came from immunoSEQ multiplex PCR; TCRdb stores just in-frame clones and leaves some out. The data contain around 37,000 clones, roughly 79% of them singletons. The source was blood, collected before dendritic cell vaccination. The receptors derive from a human donor with glioblastoma.

The chain is built from TRBV6-5 and TRBJ1-2; TRBD1 matches 7 bases. V lost 4 bases and J lost 3; bases outside the gene matches: 2. The CDR3 sequence is 13 residues long. Germline CDR1 is MNHEY and CDR2 is SVGAGI. CDR3 region: CASSFDRDYGYTF. CDR3 nucleotide sequence: TGTGCCAGCAGTTTCGACAGGGACTATGGCTACACCTTC.

The chain couples TRBV19 to TRBJ2-7, with 9 bases matching TRBD1. J lost 2 bases, V lost 7 bases, and 12 bases had no gene match. CDR1 is LNHDA, CDR2 SQIVND, per germline (reference sequence). There are 16 residues in the CDR3. CDR3 nucleotides: TGTGCCAGTACCGACGGTAGGGACAGGGCAACCTACGAGCAGTACTTC. The encoded protein is CASTDGRDRATYEQYF.

The chain combines TRBV5-1 with TRBJ2-5, with 13 bases matching TRBD2. V shed 4 bases and J 7 bases; nucleotides not matched to a gene: 10. Germline CDR1 reads SGHRS; CDR2 reads YFSETQ. This CDR3 spans 16 amino acids. CDR3 nucleotides: TGCGCCAGCAGCCAAACTAGCGGGGGGGGTTTTGTGACCCAGTACTTC. It codes for CASSQTSGGGFVTQYF.

CDR3 DNA: TGTGCCAGCCTAAAAACGTTCTCTACAGGGGGAAACACTGAAGCTTTCTTT. It is translated as CASLKTFSTGGNTEAFF. The V call is TRBV18, the J call TRBJ1-1, with 8 bases aligning to TRBD1. This CDR3 is built from 17 residues. V lost 8 bases, J lost 2 bases, and 16 bases stayed unmatched. CDR1 and CDR2 from the germline V gene are KGHSH and LQKENI.

Concerning this clone itself: The junction departs from the called germline gene at one end, perhaps through a read error. The rearrangement links TRBV9 to TRBJ2-1, with TRBD2 as a possible D gene (6 bases). The CDR3 runs 15 residues. CDR1 SGDLS and CDR2 YYNGEE come from the germline V gene. CDR3 residues: CASSARRLDYHEQFF. CDR3 in DNA: TGTGCCAGCAGTGCCCGGAGACTAGACTACCATGAGCAGTTCTTC.

The rearrangement uses TRBV7-2 and TRBJ2-7; the match to TRBD2 covers 9 bases. Germline CDR1 SGHTA, CDR2 FQGNSA. V was clipped by 1 base and J by 4 bases; unmatched bases: 5. This CDR3 contains 15 residues. As DNA, the CDR3 is TGTGCCAGCAGCTTAGTACTAGCGGGTAAATACGAGCAGTACTTC. It yields the protein CASSLVLAGKYEQYF.

The chain couples TRBV5-1 to TRBJ1-2, with 9 bases that match TRBD1. This CDR3 has 11 amino acids. The junction had 4 bases not matched to a gene; V was cut back by 8 bases and J by 8 bases. Germline CDR1 SGHRS, CDR2 YFSETQ. The CDR3 here is CASGTGNGYTF. For the CDR3, the DNA is TGCGCCAGTGGGACAGGGAACGGCTACACCTTC.

The CDR3 reads CASSETSGGVKETQYF. The CDR3 nucleotides read TGTGCCAGCAGTGAGACTAGCGGGGGGGTCAAAGAGACCCAGTACTTC. The chain combines TRBV2 with TRBJ2-5; 14 bases align to TRBD2. Germline CDR1 and CDR2: SNHLY and FYNNEI. Germline trimming cut 3 bases from V and 3 bases from J; bases unmatched to any gene: 3. The CDR3 sequence is 16 residues long.

The chain employs TRBV10-3 and TRBJ1-1, with 10 bases aligning to TRBD1. The length of the CDR3 is 14 residues. V lost 7 bases, J lost 5 bases, and 7 bases stayed unmatched. Germline CDR1 reads ENHRY; CDR2 reads SYGVKD. The CDR3 here is CAIKGDRGGTEAFF. CDR3 sequence (DNA): TGTGCCATCAAAGGGGACAGGGGAGGTACTGAAGCTTTCTTT.

The V call is TRBV5-1, the J call TRBJ1-4, with D unresolved. The CDR3 sequence is 14 residues long. Trimming removed 0 bases from V and 6 bases from J, with 9 bases in between. Germline V CDR1 and CDR2: SGHRS, YFSETQ. The CDR3 region is CASSLGRSDEKLFF. CDR3 nucleotides: TGCGCCAGCAGCTTGGGTAGGAGCGATGAAAAACTGTTTTTT.

This clone occurred once. In nucleotides, the CDR3 is TGTGCCAGCAGCGGGCCGGGACTAGCTTACAATGAGCAGTTCTTC. Amino acids: CASSGPGLAYNEQFF. The chain combines TRBV5-8 with TRBJ2-1, with 9 bases fitting TRBD2. V lost 4 bases, J lost 4 bases, and 6 bases stayed unmatched. Germline lookup yields CDR1 SGHTS and CDR2 YDEGEE. The CDR3 totals 15 residues.

This clone appeared once. The rearrangement uses TRBV27 and TRBJ2-7, with D maybe TRBD2 (6 bases). The length of the CDR3 is 14 residues. Germline V gene lookup returns CDR1 MNHEY and CDR2 SMNVEV (reference sequence). The V end was cut by 4 bases, the J end by 2 bases, with 12 bases between. The DNA for the CDR3 is TGTGCCAGCAGTTCTGCGGGGTACACCTACGAGCAGTACTTC. The encoded protein is CASSSAGYTYEQYF.

This clone was picked up a small number of times. J is TRBJ2-1 and V is TRBV11-2, with 10 bases that match TRBD2. Germline CDR1 SGHAT, CDR2 FQNNGV. This CDR3 is built from 16 residues. J lost 3 bases, V lost 4 bases, and 6 bases had no gene match. In nucleotides, the CDR3 is TGTGCCAGCAGCTCCCAAAGCGGGGGGGTCTACAATGAGCAGTTCTTC. Encoded protein: CASSSQSGGVYNEQFF.

The V call is TRBV9, the J call TRBJ2-5, with 10 positions matching TRBD1. Germline V gene lookup returns CDR1 SGDLS and CDR2 YYNGEE. This CDR3 is built from 16 residues. The V and J ends lost 4 bases and 5 bases, in that order; junction bases with no gene match: 11. CDR3 sequence (DNA): TGTGCCAGCAGCCAAATTCCGGGACAGGGGTCTGAGACCCAGTACTTC. Its translation is CASSQIPGQGSETQYF.

The V and J genes are TRBV30 and TRBJ1-2; 7 positions match TRBD1. The CDR3 totals 13 residues. From germline, CDR1 is GTSNPN and CDR2 SVGIG (reference sequence). V lost 1 base, J lost 8 bases, and 7 bases stayed unmatched. CDR3 DNA sequence: TGTGCCTGGAGTGGAGGGGGCTGGGGAGGCTACACCTTC. Translated, it gives CAWSGGGWGGYTF.

In its sample, this clone was seen a few times. The chain carries TRBV5-1 and TRBJ1-5; unclear D gene. CDR1 SGHRS and CDR2 YFSETQ come from the germline V gene. CDR3 length: 13 amino acids. Trimming shortened V by 0 bases and J by 6 bases, and 7 bases separated the two germline ends. For the CDR3, the DNA is TGCGCCAGCAGCTTGGCAGCGGGTCAGCCCCAGCATTTT. Translating it yields CASSLAAGQPQHF. Full variable domain (remainder filled in from reference TRBV5-1 and TRBJ1-5): KAGVTQTPRYLIKTRGQQVTLSCSPISGHRSVSWYQQTPGQGLQFLFEYFSETQRNKGNFPGRFSGRQFSNSRSEMNVSTLELGDSALYLCASSLAAGQPQHFGDGTRLSIL.

This sequence joins TRBV9 and TRBJ1-6, with TRBD1 matching over 12 bases. V gave up 0 bases and J gave up 14 bases; unmatched junction bases: 6. This CDR3 region has 15 residues. CDR1 is SGDLS and CDR2 is YYNGEE in the germline V gene. CDR3 nucleotide sequence: TGTGCCAGCAGCGTAGGGGGACAGGGGGCTATGACCCTCCACTTT. Its translation: CASSVGGQGAMTLHF.

The chain uses TRBV6-5 and TRBJ2-7; D is undetermined. There are 14 residues in the CDR3. Trimming removed 3 bases at V and 5 bases at J, with 14 bases between. Germline V gene data show CDR1 as MNHEY and CDR2 as SVGAGI. The chain's CDR3 is CASSYNPPPDEQYF. Here the CDR3 DNA reads TGTGCCAGCAGTTATAACCCCCCTCCGGACGAGCAGTACTTC.

This chain's CDR3 is CASSLGQGNQPQHF. CDR3 DNA sequence: TGTGCCAGCAGCTTGGGACAGGGCAATCAGCCCCAGCATTTT. The chain links TRBV7-3 to TRBJ1-5, with 8 bases lining up with TRBD1. Looked up from germline, CDR1 is SGHTA and CDR2 is FQGTGA. The V gene end was trimmed by 3 bases and the J gene end by 2 bases; junction bases not matched to a gene: 0. The CDR3 extends over 14 amino acids. The whole variable domain, remainder taken from reference TRBV7-3 and TRBJ1-5, is GAGVSQTPSNKVTEKGKYVELRCDPISGHTALYWYRQSLGQGPEFLIYFQGTGAADDSGLPNDRFFAVRPEGSVSTLKIQRTERGDSAVYLCASSLGQGNQPQHFGDGTRLSIL.

This clone was recorded once. The chain joins TRBV11-3 to TRBJ2-5; a weak D match, TRBD1 (5 bases). The J call may be in error: the DNA end matches TRBJ2-7 better. There are 13 residues in the CDR3. Germline V gives CDR1 SGHNT, CDR2 YENEEA. The CDR3 reads CASSLDTNYEQYF. The CDR3, as DNA: TGTGCCAGCAGCTTGGACACCAACTACGAGCAGTACTTC.

The gene calls are TRBV5-1 and TRBJ2-7, with D possibly TRBD1 on 5 matching bases. Germline lookup yields CDR1 SGHRS and CDR2 YFSETQ. Trimming took off 2 bases at V and 3 bases at J, with 9 bases between the two ends. The CDR3 has 13 residues. The CDR3 is CASSFQGNYEQYF. The CDR3 coding sequence is TGCGCCAGCAGCTTCCAGGGAAACTACGAGCAGTACTTC.

J is TRBJ1-3 and V is TRBV7-9, with 8 bases identical to TRBD1. CDR1 and CDR2 (germline): SEHNR, FQNEAQ (reference sequence). The CDR3 is 15 amino acids. Trimming at V came to 2 bases and at J to 4 bases, leaving 4 bases not matched to a gene. The CDR3 loop is CASSLFGTGGNTIYF. The CDR3 coding sequence is TGTGCCAGCAGCTTATTCGGGACAGGAGGAAACACCATATATTTT.

Only a few counts were recorded for this clone. V gene TRBV6-6 combines with J gene TRBJ2-7; D possibly corresponds to TRBD2 (7 bases). There are 14 residues in the CDR3. The V gene's germline CDR1 is MNHNY and CDR2 SVGAGI (reference sequence). Trimming took off 6 bases at V and 5 bases at J, with 17 bases between the two ends. CDR3 in DNA: TGTGCCAGCAGCCAACCGGGGGGCTGGGACGAGCAGTACTTC. Translating it yields CASSQPGGWDEQYF.

This chain uses TRBV5-8 with TRBJ1-1; D might be TRBD1 (6 bases). V lost 4 bases, J lost 4 bases, and 17 bases lay in between. This CDR3 region has 15 residues. The germline gives CDR1 SGHTS, CDR2 YDEGEE. CDR3 loop: CASSGGAELGTEAFF. The CDR3 DNA sequence: TGTGCCAGCAGCGGGGGGGCAGAATTGGGCACTGAAGCTTTCTTT.

The J gene is TRBJ1-5, the V gene TRBV4-1; perhaps TRBD1 as D (5 bases). Trimming took off 0 bases at V and 2 bases at J, with 11 bases between the two ends. This CDR3 is built from 16 residues. From germline, CDR1 is MGHRA and CDR2 YSYEKL. CDR3 bases: TGCGCCAGCAGCCAAGATGGGGGGTTCGGCAATCAGCCCCAGCATTTT. Translation: CASSQDGGFGNQPQHF.

This clone was detected once. The chain joins TRBV4-2 to TRBJ1-6; D unclear. V was pared by 0 bases and J by 12 bases, with 9 bases between. CDR3 length: 13 amino acids. CDR1 is LGHNA and CDR2 is YNFKEQ in the germline V gene. For the CDR3, the DNA is TGTGCCAGCAGCCAAGATTTTCAGTTACCCCTCCACTTT. Protein sequence: CASSQDFQLPLHF.

In its sample, this clone was seen a few times. The chain couples TRBV6-5 to TRBJ1-1; the D gene is possibly TRBD1 (6 bases). CDR1 MNHEY and CDR2 SVGAGI come from the germline V gene. V was trimmed by 6 bases and J by 5 bases, leaving 19 bases between them. The CDR3 runs 15 residues. The CDR3: CASSQDWGLGTEAFF. The CDR3 nucleotides read TGTGCCAGCAGCCAAGATTGGGGGCTGGGGACTGAAGCTTTCTTT.

The chain links TRBV7-2 to TRBJ2-7; D may be TRBD1 (5 bases). V lost 2 bases to trimming and J lost 3 bases, with 14 bases between them. Per the germline V gene, CDR1 is SGHTA and CDR2 is FQGNSA. CDR3 length equals 15 residues. The CDR3: CASSLSTAQGYEQYF. CDR3 nucleotide sequence: TGTGCCAGCAGCTTATCGACAGCCCAAGGCTACGAGCAGTACTTC.

The chain couples TRBV7-2 to TRBJ1-5; D is undetermined. Per the germline V gene, CDR1 is SGHTA and CDR2 is FQGNSA. The V gene lost 5 bases and the J gene lost 5 bases, with 13 bases spanning the gap. The CDR3 consists of 14 residues. The CDR3 sequence: CASSQTNGDQPQHF. CDR3 DNA sequence: TGTGCCAGCAGCCAAACCAACGGGGATCAGCCCCAGCATTTT.